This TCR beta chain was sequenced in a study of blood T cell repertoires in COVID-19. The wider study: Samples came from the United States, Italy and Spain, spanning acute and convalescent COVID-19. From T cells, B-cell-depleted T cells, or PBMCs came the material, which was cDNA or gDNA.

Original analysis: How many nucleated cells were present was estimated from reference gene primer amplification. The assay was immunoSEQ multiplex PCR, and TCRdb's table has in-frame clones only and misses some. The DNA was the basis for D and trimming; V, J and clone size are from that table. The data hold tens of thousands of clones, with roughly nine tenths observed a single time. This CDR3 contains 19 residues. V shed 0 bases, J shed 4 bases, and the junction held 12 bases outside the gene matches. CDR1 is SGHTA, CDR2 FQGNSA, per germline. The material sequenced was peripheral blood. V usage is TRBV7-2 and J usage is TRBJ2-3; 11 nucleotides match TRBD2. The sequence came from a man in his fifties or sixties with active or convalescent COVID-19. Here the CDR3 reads CASSLALGWLAGGADTQYF. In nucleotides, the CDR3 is TGTGCCAGCAGCTTAGCGCTAGGGTGGCTAGCGGGAGGAGCAGATACGCAGTATTTT.